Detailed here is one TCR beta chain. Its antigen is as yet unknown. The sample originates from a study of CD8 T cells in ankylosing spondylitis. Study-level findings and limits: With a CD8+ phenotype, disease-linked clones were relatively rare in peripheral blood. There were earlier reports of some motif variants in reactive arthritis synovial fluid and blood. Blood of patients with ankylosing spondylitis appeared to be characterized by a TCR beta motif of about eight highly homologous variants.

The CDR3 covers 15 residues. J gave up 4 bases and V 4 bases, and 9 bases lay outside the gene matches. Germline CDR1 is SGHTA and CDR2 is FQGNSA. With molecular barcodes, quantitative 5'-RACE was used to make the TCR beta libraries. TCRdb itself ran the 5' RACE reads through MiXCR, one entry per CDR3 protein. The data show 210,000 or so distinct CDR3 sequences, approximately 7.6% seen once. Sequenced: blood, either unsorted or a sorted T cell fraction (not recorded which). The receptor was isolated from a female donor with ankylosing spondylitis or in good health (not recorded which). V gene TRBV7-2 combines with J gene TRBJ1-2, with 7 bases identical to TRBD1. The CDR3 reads CASSWTSGGPYGYTF. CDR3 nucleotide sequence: TGTGCCAGCAGCTGGACCTCAGGGGGGCCCTATGGCTACACCTTC.